What follows describes a single T cell receptor (beta chain). What it recognizes is unknown. This sample was included in a study of T cell responses to AZD1222 COVID-19 vaccine. Study outcomes and limitations: Epitopes outside B.1.351 and B.1.1.7 mutated regions reportedly drew nearly half of spike TCRs. Donors skewed white British and female; clonal diversity was possibly underestimated. Just a handful of people given AZD1222 tested seropositive at baseline.

TCRdb keeps only in-frame clones here, not all; method: immunoSEQ multiplex PCR. Here the sample spans 20,000 to 30,000 clones, around 83% being singletons. V dropped 7 bases and J dropped 0; count of bases not matched to a gene: 5. This CDR3 is built from 14 residues. Looked up from germline, CDR1 is SQVTM and CDR2 is ANQGSEA. This chain uses TRBV29-1 with TRBJ1-3, with TRBD1 matching over 8 bases. The clonotype comes from an adult who received the AZD1222 COVID-19 vaccine. Sample: peripheral blood, taken 28 days after the second AZD1222 dose. The CDR3 region has the DNA TGCAGCGGCGGACAGGGAGGCTCTGGAAACACCATATATTTT. Its translation is CSGGQGGSGNTIYF.